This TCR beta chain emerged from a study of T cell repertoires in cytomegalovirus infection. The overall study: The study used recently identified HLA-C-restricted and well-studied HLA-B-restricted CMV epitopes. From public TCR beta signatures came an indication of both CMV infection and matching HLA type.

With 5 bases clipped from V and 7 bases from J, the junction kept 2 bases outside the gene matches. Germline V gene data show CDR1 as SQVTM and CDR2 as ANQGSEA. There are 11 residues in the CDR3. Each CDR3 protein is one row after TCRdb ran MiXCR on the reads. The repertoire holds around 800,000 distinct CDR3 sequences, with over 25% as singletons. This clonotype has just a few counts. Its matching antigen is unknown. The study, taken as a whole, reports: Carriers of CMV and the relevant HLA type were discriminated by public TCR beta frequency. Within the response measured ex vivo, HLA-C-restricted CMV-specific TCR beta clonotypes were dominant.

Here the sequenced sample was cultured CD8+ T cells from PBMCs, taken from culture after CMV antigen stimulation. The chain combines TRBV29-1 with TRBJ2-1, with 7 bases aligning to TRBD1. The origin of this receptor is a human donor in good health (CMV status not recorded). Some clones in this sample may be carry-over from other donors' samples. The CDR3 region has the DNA TGCAGCGTTATACAGGGGAATGAGCAGTTCTTC. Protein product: CSVIQGNEQFF.